The 23 T cell receptor beta chains below come from one sample, sequenced in a study of cytomegalovirus exposure and HLA in healthy donors. Both 60 Vbeta primers and 13 Jbeta primers went into the PCR. The protocol was immunoSEQ multiplex PCR, while the TCRdb copy is restricted to in-frame clones and leaves out a portion. The table has about 160,000 clones, more than 65% seen once; the top ten hold over 0.95%. Sequenced sample: PBMCs. Receptor source: a woman between 50 and 59 years old in good health and CMV-seronegative.

The chain carries TRBV13 and TRBJ1-2; D ambiguous. Trimming left V 0 bases short and J 3 bases short, with 8 bases between. In germline, CDR1 is PRHDT, CDR2 FYEKMQ (reference sequence). The CDR3 has 14 residues. The CDR3 bases are TGTGCCAGCAGCTTAGGCGCAAGAGACTATGGCTACACCTTC. It encodes CASSLGARDYGYTF.

The V gene is TRBV5-1, the J gene TRBJ1-1; possible D gene TRBD1, 5 bases. Germline CDR1 and CDR2: SGHRS and YFSETQ. The CDR3 runs to 13 residues. Trimming took off 2 bases at V and 3 bases at J, with 8 bases between the two ends. The CDR3 DNA is TGCGCCAGCAGCTTCAGGGTCGACACTGAAGCTTTCTTT. Its protein product is CASSFRVDTEAFF.

This clone was detected only once. The V gene is TRBV19, the J gene TRBJ2-1; the D gene is possibly TRBD1 (6 bases). This CDR3 contains 14 residues. Germline V gene data show CDR1 as LNHDA and CDR2 as SQIVND (reference sequence). Trimming shortened V by 8 bases and J by 3 bases, and 14 bases separated the two germline ends. The CDR3 DNA reads as TGTGCCAGTGATCAGGGGCAGGACTACAATGAGCAGTTCTTC. Its translation: CASDQGQDYNEQFF.

The V gene is TRBV28, the J gene TRBJ1-2; 11 nucleotides line up with TRBD1. V shed 6 bases, J shed 2 bases, and the junction held 11 bases outside the gene matches. CDR1 MDHEN and CDR2 SYDVKM come from the germline V gene. CDR3 size: 17 residues. CDR3 DNA sequence: TGTGCCAGCAGGGCCGCACCCGGGACAGGGGGAAACTATGGCTACACCTTC. This sequence encodes CASRAAPGTGGNYGYTF.

The gene calls are TRBV9 and TRBJ1-1; D remains unclear. Trimming took 2 bases from V and 6 from J, leaving 14 bases between them. The V gene's germline CDR1 is SGDLS and CDR2 YYNGEE. This CDR3 spans 14 amino acids. CDR3 DNA: TGTGCCAGCAGCGTCTCGGGAATCGGAGCTGAAGCTTTCTTT. Translated: CASSVSGIGAEAFF.

V usage is TRBV10-3 and J usage is TRBJ2-3; D may be TRBD1 (5 bases). The CDR3 totals 13 residues. V was cut by 7 bases and J by 4 bases, with 12 bases left in between. The germline CDR1 and CDR2 sequences are ENHRY and SYGVKD. The CDR3, as DNA: TGTGCCATCAAAAGCGTAGGGGCAGATACGCAGTATTTT. Protein: CAIKSVGADTQYF.

The table lists this clone with a few counts. J is TRBJ2-1 and V is TRBV6-4, with D perhaps matching TRBD2 (7 bases). Deletions cut 4 bases from V and 9 bases from J, with 19 bases between. CDR3 size: 15 residues. CDR1 and CDR2 from the germline V gene are MRHNA and SNTAGT. The CDR3 DNA reads as TGTGCCAGCAGTGCCGGAGGGGGGGGTGAGAGTGAGCAGTTCTTC. Translation gives CASSAGGGGESEQFF.

The chain carries TRBV11-2 and TRBJ2-7; TRBD1 matches at 9 bases. V dropped 1 base and J dropped 7; count of bases not matched to a gene: 8. CDR1 and CDR2 from the germline V gene are SGHAT and FQNNGV. CDR3 length equals 15 residues. The CDR3 DNA reads as TGTGCCAGCAGCTTAGGGTGGACAGGGGAGTGGGAGCAGTACTTC. Translation gives CASSLGWTGEWEQYF.

The chain is built from TRBV19 and TRBJ1-2, with TRBD1 as a possible D gene (6 bases). From germline, CDR1 is LNHDA and CDR2 SQIVND (reference sequence). The CDR3 has 13 residues. Deletions cut 4 bases from V and 4 bases from J, with 10 bases between. The CDR3 region is CASSSGQSYGYTF. For the CDR3, the DNA is TGTGCCAGTAGTAGTGGACAGAGCTATGGCTACACCTTC.

The chain joins TRBV5-1 to TRBJ2-2, with 11 bases identical to TRBD2. The junction had 2 bases not matched to a gene; V was cut back by 4 bases and J by 0 bases. Germline CDR1 and CDR2: SGHRS and YFSETQ. This CDR3 is built from 16 residues. CDR3 bases: TGCGCCAGCAGCCTGGGACTAGCGGCGAACACCGGGGAGCTGTTTTTT. Amino acid sequence: CASSLGLAANTGELFF.

The gene calls are TRBV18 and TRBJ2-5, with D maybe TRBD2 (7 bases). CDR1 and CDR2 from the germline V gene are KGHSH and LQKENI. The CDR3 covers 15 residues. Trimming stripped 3 bases from V and 3 bases from J, with 14 bases between. CDR3 nucleotide sequence: TGTGCCAGCTCACCGGGCTGGGGGGGCGAAGAGACCCAGTACTTC. This encodes CASSPGWGGEETQYF.

With respect to this clone: The DNA is left out, because the CDR3 cannot be placed on it with certainty; the CDR3 is given as TCRdb lists it. This chain links TRBV2 with TRBJ1-5; the table's TRBD1 call for D was not verified on the DNA. Looked up from germline, CDR1 is SNHLY and CDR2 is FYNNEI. The CDR3 spans 15 residues, counting both ends. The CDR3 loop reads CASSRTGPLGSPSIF.

This chain links TRBV7-8 with TRBJ2-1, with 10 bases aligning to TRBD2. Losses at the gene ends were 5 bases for V and 9 bases for J; bases not matched to a gene: 10. The germline V gene has CDR1 SGHVS and CDR2 FQNEAQ. The CDR3 sequence is 15 residues long. The CDR3 DNA is TGTGCCAGCAGCCACAGCGGGGGGGCCAACGGTGAGCAGTTCTTC. This sequence encodes CASSHSGGANGEQFF.

This clone appeared once. CDR3 loop: CASSLNRAYEQYF. DNA for the CDR3: TGTGCCAGCAGCTTAAACAGAGCCTACGAGCAGTACTTC. The V call is TRBV11-2, the J call TRBJ2-5, with D unclear. TRBJ2-7 matches the DNA end more closely, so the J call is doubtful. The CDR3 extends over 13 amino acids. Germline loops: CDR1 SGHAT, CDR2 FQNNGV.

The chain couples TRBV7-9 to TRBJ2-6; D not certain. The CDR3 contains 15 residues. In germline, CDR1 is SEHNR, CDR2 FQNEAQ (reference sequence). V was trimmed by 3 bases and J by 0 bases, leaving 6 bases between them. The CDR3, as DNA: TGTGCCAGCAGCTTCTCAGACTCTGGGGCCAACGTCCTGACTTTC. Translating gives CASSFSDSGANVLTF.

This chain uses TRBV4-3 with TRBJ2-7, with TRBD2 matching 10 bases. J lost 9 bases, V lost 5 bases, and 7 bases had no gene match. This CDR3 has 13 residues. Germline V gene lookup returns CDR1 LGHNA and CDR2 YSLEER. The CDR3 DNA is TGCGCCAGCAGCTTACAGCGGGGGGGCGTGCAGTACTTC. The encoded protein is CASSLQRGGVQYF.

The table lists this clone with a few counts. The V call is TRBV5-6, the J call TRBJ1-5; 9 bases agree with TRBD1. V lost 1 base, J lost 1 base, and 3 bases stayed unmatched. Per the germline V gene, CDR1 is SGHDT and CDR2 is YYEEEE. The CDR3 covers 16 residues. CDR3 sequence: CASSLLGTGSNQPQHF. The DNA of the CDR3 is TGTGCCAGCAGCTTGCTAGGGACAGGGAGCAATCAGCCCCAGCATTTT. Variable domain in full (rest from reference TRBV5-6 and TRBJ1-5): DAGVTQSPTHLIKTRGQQVTLRCSPKSGHDTVSWYQQALGQGPQFIFQYYEEEERQRGNFPDRFSGHQFPNYSSELNVNALLLGDSALYLCASSLLGTGSNQPQHFGDGTRLSIL.

The rearrangement uses TRBV6-5 and TRBJ1-2; TRBD1 matches at 7 bases. The germline CDR1 and CDR2 sequences are MNHEY and SVGAGI. The V and J ends lost 0 bases and 7 bases, in that order; junction bases with no gene match: 11. The CDR3 extends over 16 amino acids. The CDR3 is CASSYSSGQGVGGYTF. The CDR3 region has the DNA TGTGCCAGCAGTTACTCGAGCGGGCAGGGGGTTGGTGGCTACACCTTC.

Details on this clone: Other DNA sequences from this sample encode an identical CDR3 as well. The chain combines TRBV27 with TRBJ1-5; D remains ambiguous. Germline values: CDR1 MNHEY, CDR2 SMNVEV (reference sequence). Between the trimmed V and J ends, which lost 1 base and 0 bases, there was a span of 7 bases. The CDR3 is 15 amino acids. This chain's CDR3 is CASSLYRYSNQPQHF. Here the CDR3 DNA reads TGTGCCAGCAGTTTATACCGGTATAGCAATCAGCCCCAGCATTTT.

V is TRBV7-2 and J is TRBJ2-5, with TRBD2 as a possible D gene (5 bases). Germline CDR1 reads SGHTA; CDR2 reads FQGNSA. The CDR3 covers 15 residues. V was shortened by 3 bases and J by 2 bases, with 13 bases between the two germline ends. CDR3 residues: CASSFMQPGQETQYF. CDR3 bases: TGTGCCAGCAGCTTCATGCAACCGGGACAAGAGACCCAGTACTTC.

V usage is TRBV21-1 and J usage is TRBJ1-5; TRBD1, as called in the table, went unchecked against the DNA. TRBV21-1 is annotated as a pseudogene. The CDR3 loop spans 15 amino acids. CDR3 region: CASSKEWDNNQPQHF. The CDR3 DNA is TGTGCCAGCAGCAAAGAGTGGGACAACAATCAGCCCCAGCATTTT.

The sample holds one count of this clone. The rearrangement joins TRBV5-1 to TRBJ1-6, with D hard to call. CDR1 is SGHRS and CDR2 is YFSETQ in the germline V gene. The CDR3 loop spans 16 amino acids. V gave up 0 bases and J gave up 9 bases, with 16 bases separating them. The CDR3 loop reads CASSLGGPRHGSPLHF. In DNA form, the CDR3 reads TGCGCCAGCAGCTTGGGCGGGCCGAGGCACGGTTCACCCCTCCACTTT.

Concerning this clone: A junction boundary mismatches the germline segment, possibly from a read error. The V call is TRBV18, the J call TRBJ1-1, with 8 bases identical to TRBD1. Germline V gene sequence: CDR1 KGHSH, CDR2 LQKENI. The CDR3 runs 12 residues. The CDR3 reads CASSRTPGQEVF. DNA for the CDR3: TGTGCCAGCTCCCGGACGCCGGGACAGGAGGTTTTT.